These T cell receptor beta chains were read from a single sample in a study of T cell repertoires in cytomegalovirus infection. MiXCR, run by TCRdb on the reads, gives a single entry per CDR3 protein. The top ten clones hold 4.3% of a sample with fewer than 350,000 distinct CDR3 sequences, more than 8% of them seen once. Specimen: PBMCs. Receptor source: a human donor in good health (CMV status not recorded). Some clones in this sample may be carry-over from other donors' samples. Both conserved end residues are trimmed from each CDR3. The D gene is left open where the match is weak. Some rows have no size entry. The others give once, few or many, or a class for an expanded clone.

TRBV7-2	TRBJ2-3	.	TRBD2	ASSWAGTSGRDTQY
TRBV28	TRBJ1-5	many	TRBD1	ASSFLTGANQPQH
TRBV7-8	TRBJ1-1	many	.	ASSPQVPPMNTEAF
TRBV7-2	TRBJ1-5	many	.	ASSPKAGSNQPQH
TRBV7-3	TRBJ2-2	.	TRBD1	ASSDGTGRANTGELF
TRBV6-6	TRBJ2-5	.	.	ASSALRELVRETQY
TRBV7-2	TRBJ1-1	many	.	ASSFIPGQVNTEAF
TRBV7-8	TRBJ2-3	many	.	ASSLNPFRSRTDTQY
TRBV20-1	TRBJ2-5	.	.	SAEGRGPEGTQY
TRBV20-1	TRBJ1-2	.	TRBD1	SASAQGADGYT
TRBV6-2/TRBV6-3	TRBJ2-3	.	TRBD2	ASSSTLREGDTQY
TRBV7-2	TRBJ2-7	many	TRBD2	ASSLLAGPYEQY
TRBV12-3/TRBV12-4	TRBJ2-1	few	TRBD2	ASSPSGTIVFREQF
TRBV19	TRBJ2-5	.	TRBD1	ASSTGTLQETQY
TRBV2	TRBJ2-1	few	TRBD2	ASKGLAGGFYNEQF
TRBV20-1	TRBJ1-1	.	TRBD1	SAIGAWGQPKNTEAF
TRBV6-2/TRBV6-3	TRBJ2-1	.	TRBD2	ASSYLGLAGNEQF
TRBV7-2	TRBJ1-5	many	.	ASSLVAGHSNQPQH